The rows below give T cell receptor beta chains drawn from one sample of a study of CD8 T cells in ankylosing spondylitis. TCRdb reprocessed the 5' RACE reads via MiXCR and lists one record per CDR3 protein. The sample has 120,000 to 150,000 distinct CDR3 sequences; roughly 8.8% are singletons. Sequenced sample: synovial fluid, either unsorted or a sorted T cell fraction (not recorded which). These receptors all stem from a male donor with ankylosing spondylitis. Each CDR3 is given with its conserved first and last residue. D genes are given only for firm matches. A row's size may be missing; if present it is once, few, many or a size class.

clone_size: many; j_call: TRBJ1-5; d_call: TRBD1; v_call: TRBV5-5; cdr3_nt: TGTGCCAGCAGCCTTGACAGGGTTTATCAGCCCCAGCATTTT; cdr3_aa: CASSLDRVYQPQHF
clone_size: few; j_call: TRBJ2-2; d_call: .; v_call: TRBV5-1; cdr3_nt: TGCGCCAGCAGCTTGGGTTATGGTAACACCGGGGAGCTGTTTTTT; cdr3_aa: CASSLGYGNTGELFF
clone_size: many; j_call: TRBJ2-3; d_call: TRBD1; v_call: TRBV7-2; cdr3_nt: TGTGCCAGCAGCCCCTCAGGGGGTAGCACAGATACGCAGTATTTT; cdr3_aa: CASSPSGGSTDTQYF
clone_size: .; j_call: TRBJ2-7; d_call: TRBD2; v_call: TRBV10-3; cdr3_nt: TGTGCCATCAAAGGGACTAGCGAGTCCTACGAGCAGTACTTC; cdr3_aa: CAIKGTSESYEQYF
clone_size: few; j_call: TRBJ2-1; d_call: .; v_call: TRBV20-1; cdr3_nt: TGCAGTGCCCTTCGCGGGTCCTCCTACAATGAGCAGTTCTTC; cdr3_aa: CSALRGSSYNEQFF
clone_size: .; j_call: TRBJ2-4; d_call: .; v_call: TRBV28; cdr3_nt: TGTGCCAGCACCCTGGGTACAGCCAAAAACATTCAGTACTTC; cdr3_aa: CASTLGTAKNIQYF
clone_size: many; j_call: TRBJ1-2; d_call: TRBD1; v_call: TRBV6-5; cdr3_nt: TGTGCCAGCAGTTACCGCCGGGACAGGGGGCTCTCTAACTATGGCTACACCTTC; cdr3_aa: CASSYRRDRGLSNYGYTF
clone_size: many; j_call: TRBJ2-1; d_call: .; v_call: TRBV6-2/TRBV6-3; cdr3_nt: TGTGCCAGCAGGCAGACTAGTCACAATGAGCAGTTCTTC; cdr3_aa: CASRQTSHNEQFF
clone_size: many; j_call: TRBJ2-3; d_call: .; v_call: TRBV28; cdr3_nt: TGTGCCAGCAGCCTCGACAGAGGTACGCAGTATTTT; cdr3_aa: CASSLDRGTQYF
clone_size: once; j_call: TRBJ2-7; d_call: .; v_call: TRBV6-5; cdr3_nt: TGTGCCAGCAGTTCTAAACCTGGAAGTGGGTACGAGCAGTACTTC; cdr3_aa: CASSSKPGSGYEQYF
clone_size: many; j_call: TRBJ2-2; d_call: .; v_call: TRBV10-3; cdr3_nt: TGTGCCATCAGTGAGTCAGGGGCGCGCACCGGGGAGCTGTTTTTT; cdr3_aa: CAISESGARTGELFF
clone_size: many; j_call: TRBJ1-1; d_call: .; v_call: TRBV6-5; cdr3_nt: TGTGCCAGCAGTTCTGTCAGGAACACTGAAGCTTTCTTT; cdr3_aa: CASSSVRNTEAFF
clone_size: few; j_call: TRBJ2-7; d_call: .; v_call: TRBV7-2; cdr3_nt: TGTGCCAGCAGCTATAGCGGAGCCACCTACGAGCAGTACTTC; cdr3_aa: CASSYSGATYEQYF
clone_size: many; j_call: TRBJ2-7; d_call: TRBD2; v_call: TRBV29-1; cdr3_nt: TGCAGCGTGGGGGGGGAGGAGATCTCCTACGAGCAGTACTTC; cdr3_aa: CSVGGEEISYEQYF
clone_size: many; j_call: TRBJ2-3; d_call: TRBD1; v_call: TRBV4-2; cdr3_nt: TGTGCCAGCAGCCAAGACTCAACCGGCAGGGGGCCGGTTACGCAGTATTTT; cdr3_aa: CASSQDSTGRGPVTQYF
clone_size: few; j_call: TRBJ2-3; d_call: TRBD1; v_call: TRBV4-3; cdr3_nt: TGCGCCAGCAGCCTCCGGGACAGGGGAGGGGATACGCAGTATTTT; cdr3_aa: CASSLRDRGGDTQYF
clone_size: .; j_call: TRBJ1-3; d_call: .; v_call: TRBV5-1; cdr3_nt: TGCGCCAGCAGCTTCGGGGGGACAAGCTCTGGAAACACCATATATTTT; cdr3_aa: CASSFGGTSSGNTIYF
clone_size: many; j_call: TRBJ2-7; d_call: TRBD1; v_call: TRBV3-1; cdr3_nt: TGTGCCAGCAGCCAAGAAGCAGGGGGCTCCTACGAGCAGTACTTC; cdr3_aa: CASSQEAGGSYEQYF
clone_size: .; j_call: TRBJ1-1; d_call: .; v_call: TRBV6-2/TRBV6-3; cdr3_nt: TGTGCCAGCAGTTATGACTGGGGACGGAACACTGAAGCTTTCTTT; cdr3_aa: CASSYDWGRNTEAFF
clone_size: many; j_call: TRBJ2-2; d_call: .; v_call: TRBV5-6; cdr3_nt: TGTGCCAGCAGCTTGGCAGACAGGCGGAACACCGGGGAGCTGTTTTTT; cdr3_aa: CASSLADRRNTGELFF
clone_size: many; j_call: TRBJ1-1; d_call: TRBD1; v_call: TRBV7-6; cdr3_nt: TGTGCCAGCCGCCGGGACAGGGGTACTGAAGCTTTCTTT; cdr3_aa: CASRRDRGTEAFF
clone_size: few; j_call: TRBJ2-1; d_call: .; v_call: TRBV4-3; cdr3_nt: TGCGCCAGCAGCCCCCGGACCCAACGGGGAGGTGAGCAGTTCTTC; cdr3_aa: CASSPRTQRGGEQFF
clone_size: many; j_call: TRBJ2-3; d_call: .; v_call: TRBV6-1; cdr3_nt: TGTGCCAGCAGCCAACGACAATACGGGGATACGCAGTATTTT; cdr3_aa: CASSQRQYGDTQYF
clone_size: many; j_call: TRBJ2-7; d_call: .; v_call: TRBV5-1; cdr3_nt: TGCGCCAGCAGCTTGGGAGATCAAGGGGACCCCCGGAGCTCCTACGAGCAGTACTTC; cdr3_aa: CASSLGDQGDPRSSYEQYF
clone_size: many; j_call: TRBJ1-5; d_call: .; v_call: TRBV7-2; cdr3_nt: TGTGCCAGCAGCCTGCCGGGGGGGAGCAATCAGCCCCAGCATTTT; cdr3_aa: CASSLPGGSNQPQHF
clone_size: many; j_call: TRBJ2-1; d_call: TRBD2; v_call: TRBV5-1; cdr3_nt: TGCGCCAGCAGCCCCCGGACTAGCGGGGGAACCGTTTACAATGAGCAGTTCTTC; cdr3_aa: CASSPRTSGGTVYNEQFF
clone_size: .; j_call: TRBJ1-1; d_call: .; v_call: TRBV20-1; cdr3_nt: TGCAGTGCTCTTAGACAGGCGCCCACTGAAGCTTTCTTT; cdr3_aa: CSALRQAPTEAFF
clone_size: .; j_call: TRBJ2-2; d_call: TRBD2; v_call: TRBV6-4; cdr3_nt: TGTGCCAGCAGTGAAGCGGGAGACACCGGGGAGCTGTTTTTT; cdr3_aa: CASSEAGDTGELFF
clone_size: many; j_call: TRBJ1-2; d_call: .; v_call: TRBV7-2; cdr3_nt: TGTGCCAGCAGCTTAAATCCCCCAGGGAGGGGCTACACCTTC; cdr3_aa: CASSLNPPGRGYTF
clone_size: few; j_call: TRBJ2-3; d_call: .; v_call: TRBV5-1; cdr3_nt: TGCGCCAGCAGCTTGGACAGGCCATCAGATACGCAGTATTTT; cdr3_aa: CASSLDRPSDTQYF
clone_size: many; j_call: TRBJ2-1; d_call: .; v_call: TRBV20-1; cdr3_nt: TGCAGTGCTCTACGCCCGTCAGGGGGGAAGTTCAATGAGCAGTTCTTC; cdr3_aa: CSALRPSGGKFNEQFF
clone_size: many; j_call: TRBJ2-7; d_call: TRBD1; v_call: TRBV7-8; cdr3_nt: TGTGCCAGCAGCCTACGGACAGGTCCCTACGAGCAGTACTTC; cdr3_aa: CASSLRTGPYEQYF
clone_size: many; j_call: TRBJ1-2; d_call: .; v_call: TRBV7-2; cdr3_nt: TGTGCCAGCAGCTTTTTTGGGGGCCAAGTTGATTACTATGGCTACACCTTC; cdr3_aa: CASSFFGGQVDYYGYTF
clone_size: few; j_call: TRBJ1-5; d_call: .; v_call: TRBV27; cdr3_nt: TGTGCCAGCAGCGTCGGGGGTAATAGCAATCAGCCCCAGCATTTT; cdr3_aa: CASSVGGNSNQPQHF
clone_size: few; j_call: TRBJ1-4; d_call: .; v_call: TRBV7-2; cdr3_nt: TGTGCCAGCAGCGCAGGATTTAATGAAAAACTGTTTTTT; cdr3_aa: CASSAGFNEKLFF
clone_size: many; j_call: TRBJ2-7; d_call: .; v_call: TRBV2; cdr3_nt: TGTGCCAGCAGTGGTGAGAGGCCCTACGAGCAGTACTTC; cdr3_aa: CASSGERPYEQYF
clone_size: few; j_call: TRBJ2-5; d_call: .; v_call: TRBV27; cdr3_nt: TGTGCCAGCAGTGCCCCGGGCAAACAAGAGACCCAGTACTTC; cdr3_aa: CASSAPGKQETQYF